This TCR beta chain was captured by sequencing in a study of blood T cell repertoires in COVID-19. Study summary: Acute and convalescent COVID-19 specimens originated in the United States, Italy and Spain.

Per the study methods: Nucleated cell number was recorded as an estimate derived from reference gene primer amplification. Profiled with immunoSEQ multiplex PCR; TCRdb holds only in-frame clones, not every one. V, J and clone size derive from that table, while D and trimming were established from the DNA sequence. The data show 200,000 to 250,000 clones, with about 88% seen just once and roughly 10% held by the top ten. The CDR3 extends over 13 amino acids. Germline V gene lookup returns CDR1 KGHSH and CDR2 LQKENI. Trimming stripped 2 bases from V and 6 bases from J, with 9 bases between. The rearrangement joins TRBV18 to TRBJ2-3; D gene unclear. The origin of this receptor is a woman between 45 and 65 years old with COVID-19, enrolled during active disease. Sequenced input: peripheral blood. For the CDR3, the DNA is TGTGCCAGCTCACCAGGAGATCGGGATACGCAGTATTTT. It codes for CASSPGDRDTQYF.